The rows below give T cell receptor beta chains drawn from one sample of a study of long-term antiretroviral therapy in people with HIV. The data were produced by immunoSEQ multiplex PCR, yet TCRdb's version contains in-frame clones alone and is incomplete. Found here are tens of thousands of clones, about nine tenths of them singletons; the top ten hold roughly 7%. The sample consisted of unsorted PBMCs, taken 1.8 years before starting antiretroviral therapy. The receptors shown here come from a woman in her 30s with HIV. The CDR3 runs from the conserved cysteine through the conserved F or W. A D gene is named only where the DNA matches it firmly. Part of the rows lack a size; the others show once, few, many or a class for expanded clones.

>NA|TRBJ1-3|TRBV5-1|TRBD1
CASSLEGQAGNTIYF
TGCGCCAGCAGCTTGGAGGGACAGGCTGGAAACACCATATATTTT
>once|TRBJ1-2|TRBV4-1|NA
CASSLPADNYGYTF
TGCGCCAGCAGCCTACCGGCGGATAACTATGGCTACACCTTC
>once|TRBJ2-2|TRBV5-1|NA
CASKPNTGELFF
TGCGCCAGCAAGCCGAACACCGGGGAGCTGTTTTTT
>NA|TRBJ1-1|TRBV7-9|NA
CASSFQMNTEAFF
TGTGCCAGCAGCTTCCAGATGAACACTGAAGCTTTCTTT
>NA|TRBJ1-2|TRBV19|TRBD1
CASKVGNDRDYTF
TGTGCCAGTAAGGTCGGGAATGACAGGGACTACACCTTC
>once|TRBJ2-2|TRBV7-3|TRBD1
CASSPGQGITGELFF
TGTGCCAGCAGCCCCGGACAGGGGATCACCGGGGAGCTGTTTTTT
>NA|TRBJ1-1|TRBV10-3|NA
CAIRTLTGAEAFF
TGTGCCATCAGGACGCTGACAGGAGCTGAAGCTTTCTTT
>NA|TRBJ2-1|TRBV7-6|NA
CASSFDNEQFF
TGTGCCAGCAGCTTTGACAATGAGCAGTTCTTC
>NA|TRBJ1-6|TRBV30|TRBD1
CAWLDLSGTGGYSPLHF
TGTGCCTGGCTGGACCTATCCGGGACAGGGGGTTATTCACCCCTCCACTTT
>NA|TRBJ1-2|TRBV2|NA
CASRAIGRPRDSTYGYTF
TGTGCCAGCAGGGCGATAGGTAGACCGCGAGACAGTACCTATGGCTACACCTTC
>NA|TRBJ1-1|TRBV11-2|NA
CASSLVGGNTEAFF
TGTGCCAGCAGCTTAGTCGGCGGAAACACTGAAGCTTTCTTT
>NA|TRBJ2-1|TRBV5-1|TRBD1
CASRYPGQGNEQFF
TGCGCCAGCAGATACCCGGGACAGGGGAATGAGCAGTTCTTC
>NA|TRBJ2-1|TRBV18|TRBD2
CASSPPWEGGGNEQFF
TGTGCCAGCTCACCACCGTGGGAGGGTGGGGGCAATGAGCAGTTCTTC
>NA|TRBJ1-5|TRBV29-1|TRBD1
CSATLTGVDEPQHF
TGCAGCGCTACCCTGACAGGGGTTGACGAGCCCCAGCATTTT
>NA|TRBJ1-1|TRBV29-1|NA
CSVQPKEGNTEAFF
TGCAGCGTACAACCAAAAGAAGGGAACACTGAAGCTTTCTTT
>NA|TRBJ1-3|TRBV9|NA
CASSVNSGNTIYF
TGTGCCAGCAGCGTAAACTCTGGAAACACCATATATTTT
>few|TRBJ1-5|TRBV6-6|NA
CASSYLGREHF
TGTGCCAGCAGTTACCTAGGACGGGAGCATTTT
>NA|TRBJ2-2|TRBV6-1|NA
CASSEFRPNTGELFF
TGTGCCAGCAGTGAGTTTAGGCCGAACACCGGGGAGCTGTTTTTT
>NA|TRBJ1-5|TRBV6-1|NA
CAITGQFNQPQHF
TGTGCCATTACCGGACAGTTCAATCAGCCCCAGCATTTT
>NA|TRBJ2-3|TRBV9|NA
CASSVVPGVTDTQYF
TGTGCCAGCAGCGTAGTTCCCGGCGTGACAGATACGCAGTATTTT